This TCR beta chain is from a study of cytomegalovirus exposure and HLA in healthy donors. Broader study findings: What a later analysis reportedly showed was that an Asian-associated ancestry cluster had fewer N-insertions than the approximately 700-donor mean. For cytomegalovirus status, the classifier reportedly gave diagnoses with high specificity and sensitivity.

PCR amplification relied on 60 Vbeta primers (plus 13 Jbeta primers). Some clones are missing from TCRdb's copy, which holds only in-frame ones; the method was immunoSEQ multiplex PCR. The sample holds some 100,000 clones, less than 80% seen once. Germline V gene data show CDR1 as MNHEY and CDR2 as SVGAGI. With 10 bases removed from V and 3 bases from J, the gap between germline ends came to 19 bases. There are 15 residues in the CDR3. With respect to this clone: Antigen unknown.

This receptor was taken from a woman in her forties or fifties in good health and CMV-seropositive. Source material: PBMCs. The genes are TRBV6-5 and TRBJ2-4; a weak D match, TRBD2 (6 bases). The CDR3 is CATGELQNHKNIQYF. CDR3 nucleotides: TGTGCCACGGGGGAGCTGCAAAACCACAAAAACATTCAGTACTTC.